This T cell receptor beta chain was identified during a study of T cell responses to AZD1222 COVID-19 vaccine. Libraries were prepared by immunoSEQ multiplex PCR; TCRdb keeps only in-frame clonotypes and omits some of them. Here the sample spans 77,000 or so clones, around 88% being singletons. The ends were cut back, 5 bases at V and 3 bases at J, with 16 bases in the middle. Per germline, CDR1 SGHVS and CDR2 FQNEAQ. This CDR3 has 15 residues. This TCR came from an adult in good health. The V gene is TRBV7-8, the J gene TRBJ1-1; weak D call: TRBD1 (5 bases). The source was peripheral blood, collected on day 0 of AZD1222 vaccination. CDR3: CASSKKGGGYTEAFF. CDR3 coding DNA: TGTGCCAGCAGCAAAAAAGGCGGGGGTTACACTGAAGCTTTCTTT. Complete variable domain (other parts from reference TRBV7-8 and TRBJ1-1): GAGVSQSPRYKVAKRGQDVALRCDPISGHVSLFWYQQALGQGPEFLTYFQNEAQLDKSGLPSDRFFAERPEGSVSTLKIQRTQQEDSAVYLCASSKKGGGYTEAFFGQGTRLTVV.